The 14 T cell receptor beta chains given below trace back to one sample, sequenced in a study of blood T cells in healthy people across ages. Primers used in a second PCR of roughly 6 to 12 cycles were a sample-barcoded 5' primer and a J-beta primer mix. Each CDR3 protein is one row after TCRdb ran MiXCR on the 5' RACE reads. This table has 700,000 to 900,000 distinct CDR3 sequences, about 55% appearing once. The sample comprised blood. These receptors were taken from a man at least 80 years old in good health.

CDR3 in amino acids: CASLERGLDNQPQHF. CDR3 bases: TGTGCCAGCCTTGAGAGGGGGTTGGACAATCAGCCCCAGCATTTT. The chain has TRBV6-6 and TRBJ1-5; tentative D call: TRBD1 (6 bases). Germline V gene data show CDR1 as MNHNY and CDR2 as SVGAGI (reference sequence). Trimming stripped 8 bases from V and 3 bases from J, with 17 bases between. CDR3 length: 15 residues.

This clonotype was counted a single time. This chain connects TRBV2 to TRBJ1-1, with D hard to call. This CDR3 comprises 12 residues. Trimming removed 6 bases from V and 7 bases from J, with 12 bases in between. The V gene's germline CDR1 is SNHLY and CDR2 FYNNEI. The CDR3 protein is CASRPGFDEAFF. The CDR3 DNA is TGTGCCAGCAGACCAGGTTTCGATGAAGCTTTCTTT.

The chain has TRBV27 and TRBJ2-5; 9 bases map to TRBD1. The DNA end favors TRBJ2-7, so the J call may be wrong. The germline gives CDR1 MNHEY, CDR2 SMNVEV (reference sequence). The CDR3 spans 15 residues. CDR3 sequence reads: CASKTGTGYLYEQYF. As DNA, the CDR3 is TGTGCCAGCAAGACCGGGACAGGGTACCTCTACGAGCAGTACTTC.

Ten or more counts support this clonotype. This chain joins TRBV4-2 and TRBJ2-7, with TRBD2 matching over 8 bases. Germline V gene lookup returns CDR1 LGHNA and CDR2 YNFKEQ. V lost 1 base and J lost 0; bases outside the gene matches: 5. The CDR3 totals 16 residues. The CDR3 reads CASSQGGLALSYEQYF. The DNA for the CDR3 is TGTGCCAGCAGCCAAGGCGGACTAGCCCTCTCCTACGAGCAGTACTTC.

The CDR3 DNA follows: TGTGCCAGCAGCTTAGAGGGGACAGGGCCCAATCAGCCCCAGCATTTT. This gives the protein CASSLEGTGPNQPQHF. This sequence joins TRBV7-2 and TRBJ1-5, with TRBD1 matching over 9 bases. V lost 1 base, J lost 3 bases, and 4 bases stayed unmatched. CDR1 SGHTA and CDR2 FQGNSA come from the germline V gene. The CDR3 length is 16 residues. Looking up the rest from reference TRBV7-2 and TRBJ1-5 gives the full variable domain: GAGVSQSPSNKVTEKGKDVELRCDPISGHTALYWYRQSLGQGLEFLIYFQGNSAPDKSGLPSDRFSAERTGGSVSTLTIQRTQQEDSAVYLCASSLEGTGPNQPQHFGDGTRLSIL.

The table lists this clonotype with a few counts. The chain couples TRBV20-1 to TRBJ2-4; D gene unclear. CDR3 size: 15 residues. Germline V gene sequence: CDR1 DFQATT, CDR2 SNEGSKA (reference sequence). V was shortened by 0 bases and J by 0 bases, with 9 bases between the two germline ends. The CDR3 DNA reads as TGCAGTGCTAGAGATAACGCGTTAGCCAAAAACATTCAGTACTTC. This codes for CSARDNALAKNIQYF.

This clonotype was counted once. The chain employs TRBV7-2 and TRBJ2-1, with 7 bases identical to TRBD1. Trimming at V came to 5 bases and at J to 9 bases, leaving 13 bases not matched to a gene. Germline V gene lookup returns CDR1 SGHTA and CDR2 FQGNSA. The CDR3 contains 15 residues. The CDR3 coding sequence is TGTGCCAGCAGCGCGTCCGGGACAGTTGGTTCTGAGCAGTTCTTC. It translates to CASSASGTVGSEQFF.

The chain employs TRBV7-2 and TRBJ2-2; no reliable D call. The V and J ends lost 1 base and 1 base respectively, with 10 bases between them. Per the germline V gene, CDR1 is SGHTA and CDR2 is FQGNSA. The CDR3 runs to 16 residues. The CDR3 here is CASSLGTRGNTGELFF. Here the CDR3 DNA reads TGTGCCAGCAGCTTAGGCACCCGTGGGAACACCGGGGAGCTGTTTTTT.

This clonotype was seen at least ten times. The rearrangement joins TRBV12-3 or TRBV12-4 to TRBJ2-1, with D perhaps assigned TRBD1 or TRBD2 (5 bases each). Between the trimmed V and J ends, which lost 3 bases and 5 bases, there was a span of 5 bases. This CDR3 comprises 12 residues. The CDR3 region is CASSLGHNEQFF. CDR3 nucleotide sequence: TGTGCCAGCAGTTTGGGACACAATGAGCAGTTCTTC.

The J gene is TRBJ2-7, the V gene TRBV2; 9 nucleotides agree with TRBD2. The CDR3 is 16 residues long. Germline V lookup: CDR1 SNHLY, CDR2 FYNNEI. The V gene end was trimmed by 4 bases and the J gene end by 4 bases; junction bases not matched to a gene: 11. As DNA, the CDR3 is TGTGCCAGCAGTGGAGGGAGTAGCGGGAGAAGGTACGAGCAGTACTTC. Translating gives CASSGGSSGRRYEQYF.

This clonotype was detected once. The chain uses TRBV24-1 and TRBJ2-1; D unresolved. CDR3 length equals 16 residues. The germline V gene has CDR1 KGHDR and CDR2 SFDVKD. V lost 4 bases, J lost 10 bases, and 22 bases lay in between. The CDR3 nucleotides read TGTGCCACCAGTGAGTCTTTAAGGGCTCACTCTGGGGAGCAGTTCTTC. This translates into CATSESLRAHSGEQFF.

The rearrangement joins TRBV29-1 to TRBJ2-3, with D possibly being TRBD1 or TRBD2 (5 bases each). The CDR3 runs 15 residues. Germline CDR1 is SQVTM and CDR2 is ANQGSEA. Trimming removed 1 base at V and 2 bases at J, with 13 bases between. The CDR3: CSVEGDGGATDTQYF. The CDR3 region has the DNA TGCAGCGTTGAAGGGGACGGTGGGGCCACAGATACGCAGTATTTT.

The genes are TRBV20-1 and TRBJ2-1; 7 bases align to TRBD2. The J call is in doubt because the DNA end fits TRBJ2-7 better. Germline V gene lookup returns CDR1 DFQATT and CDR2 SNEGSKA (reference sequence). The length of the CDR3 is 15 residues. The CDR3 nucleotides read TGCAGTGCTAGGCCCTGGGGGAGGGACTACAATGAGCAGTACTTC. It translates to CSARPWGRDYNEQYF.

The chain uses TRBV11-2 and TRBJ2-6; D perhaps matches TRBD2 (6 bases). V lost 4 bases, J lost 0 bases, and 19 bases lay in between. Germline-derived CDR1 and CDR2 are SGHAT and FQNNGV. The CDR3 runs 19 residues. CDR3 DNA sequence: TGTGCCAGCAGCTCGAAATGGGGGACTCCCAGCTCTGGGGCCAACGTCCTGACTTTC. The encoded protein is CASSSKWGTPSSGANVLTF.